The 17 T cell receptor beta chains below come from one sample, sequenced in a study of shared clonotypes between healthy human individuals. The data were produced by immunoSEQ multiplex PCR, yet TCRdb's version contains in-frame clones alone and is incomplete. Among about 2.2 million clones listed, around 93% were seen once. Naive CD8 cells, CD45RO-negative and positively selected for CCR7, excluded terminally differentiated effector memory CD45RA+ cells. Sequenced sample: naive CD8+ T cells from PBMCs. The receptors originated from a man younger than 30 in good health. Some clones in this sample may be carry-over from other donors' samples.

The V gene is TRBV28, the J gene TRBJ2-7; no reliable D call. V dropped 5 bases and J dropped 0 bases, with 11 bases sitting between them. CDR3 size: 14 residues. The germline gives CDR1 MDHEN, CDR2 SYDVKM. CDR3 region: CASSSASSSYEQYF. DNA for the CDR3: TGTGCCAGCAGTAGTGCGTCATCCTCCTACGAGCAGTACTTC.

V gene TRBV5-6 combines with J gene TRBJ2-2; D might be TRBD2 (6 bases). V was shortened by 3 bases and J by 0 bases, with 12 bases between the two germline ends. CDR3 size: 16 residues. Germline loops: CDR1 SGHDT, CDR2 YYEEEE. CDR3 protein: CASSSPWGANTGELFF. CDR3 DNA sequence: TGTGCCAGCAGCTCCCCGTGGGGGGCGAACACCGGGGAGCTGTTTTTT.

The chain has TRBV27 and TRBJ2-1; 11 bases line up with TRBD1. Germline V CDR1 and CDR2: MNHEY, SMNVEV (reference sequence). The junction had 5 bases not matched to a gene; V was cut back by 7 bases and J by 6 bases. This CDR3 has 14 residues. CDR3 coding DNA: TGTGCCAGCAACACCGGGACAGGGGGCAATGAGCAGTTCTTC. The encoded protein is CASNTGTGGNEQFF.

This rearrangement joins TRBV27 to TRBJ2-1, with 8 bases fitting TRBD1. Per the germline V gene, CDR1 is MNHEY and CDR2 is SMNVEV (reference sequence). There are 16 residues in the CDR3. The V segment lost 4 bases and the J segment 2 bases; nucleotides outside the gene matches: 7. This CDR3 is CASSSRQGKPYNEQFF. Written as DNA, the CDR3 is TGTGCCAGCAGTTCCCGACAGGGGAAGCCCTACAATGAGCAGTTCTTC.

The chain has TRBV7-9 and TRBJ2-2, with no clear D. The germline V gene encodes CDR1 SEHNR and CDR2 FQNEAQ (reference sequence). V shed 5 bases and J shed 5 bases, with 9 bases lying between them. CDR3 length equals 13 residues. In DNA form, the CDR3 reads TGTGCCAGCAGCCACGGCCCGACCGGGGAGCTGTTTTTT. Encoded protein: CASSHGPTGELFF. The entire variable domain, with the rest obtained from reference TRBV7-9 and TRBJ2-2, is as follows: DTGVSQNPRHKITKRGQNVTFRCDPISEHNRLYWYRQTLGQGPEFLTYFQNEAQLEKSRLLSDRFSAERPKGSFSTLEIQRTEQGDSAMYLCASSHGPTGELFFGEGSRLTVL.

A single count supports this clone. V gene TRBV2 combines with J gene TRBJ2-2; 10 nucleotides align to TRBD1. Trimming at V came to 6 bases and at J to 4 bases, leaving 11 bases not matched to a gene. The CDR3 has 17 amino acids. The germline gives CDR1 SNHLY, CDR2 FYNNEI. Written as DNA, the CDR3 is TGTGCCAGCAGCTCCGACAGGGGGCTTCAGGGCACCGGGGAGCTGTTTTTT. It codes for CASSSDRGLQGTGELFF.

This clone came up a few times. The V and J genes are TRBV11-2 and TRBJ1-1; D uncertain. Trimming stripped 4 bases from V and 2 bases from J, with 14 bases between. The CDR3 loop spans 15 amino acids. Germline CDR1 and CDR2: SGHAT and FQNNGV. This CDR3 reads CASSSPALGNTEAFF. The CDR3 nucleotides read TGTGCCAGCAGCTCCCCAGCGCTAGGTAACACTGAAGCTTTCTTT.

The V and J genes are TRBV9 and TRBJ2-7, with 7 nucleotides matching TRBD1. With 0 bases clipped from V and 0 bases from J, the junction kept 9 bases outside the gene matches. This CDR3 is built from 17 residues. CDR1 SGDLS and CDR2 YYNGEE come from the germline V gene. This CDR3 is CASSVGGRTGLSYEQYF. The CDR3 nucleotides are TGTGCCAGCAGCGTAGGGGGAAGGACAGGACTCTCCTACGAGCAGTACTTC.

V is TRBV7-9 and J is TRBJ2-1, with D possibly TRBD2 on 6 matching bases. Germline V gene lookup returns CDR1 SEHNR and CDR2 FQNEAQ (reference sequence). CDR3 length: 17 amino acids. V lost 1 base and J lost 5, with 18 bases in between. The CDR3: CASSLVTGESGDNEQFF. CDR3 DNA: TGTGCCAGCAGCTTAGTGACGGGGGAGTCGGGCGACAATGAGCAGTTCTTC.

The CDR3 bases are TGTGCCAGCAGTTACTCGAGCATAACTAGCACAGATACGCAGTATTTT. It specifies CASSYSSITSTDTQYF. The chain recombines TRBV6-5 with TRBJ2-3; no firm D call. This CDR3 comprises 16 residues. Germline loops: CDR1 MNHEY, CDR2 SVGAGI. Trimming removed 0 bases at V and 0 bases at J, with 10 bases between.

The V and J genes are TRBV2 and TRBJ2-7; 7 bases are shared with TRBD2. Germline V gene lookup returns CDR1 SNHLY and CDR2 FYNNEI. This CDR3 is built from 17 residues. The J segment lost 3 bases and the V segment lost 4 bases, leaving 15 bases of the junction unmatched. The CDR3 DNA sequence: TGTGCCAGCAGTGGCCGGGGTGTGGTCAGGGAGGGCTACGAGCAGTACTTC. This codes for CASSGRGVVREGYEQYF.

This clone appeared a few times. V is TRBV10-1 and J is TRBJ1-1; TRBD1 is a possible D gene (6 bases). V was shortened by 3 bases and J by 8 bases, with 10 bases between the two germline ends. The length of the CDR3 is 12 residues. Germline V gives CDR1 WNHNN, CDR2 SYGVQD (reference sequence). In DNA form, the CDR3 reads TGCGCCAGCAGTGATTTCGGACAGGAAGCTTTCTTT. It encodes CASSDFGQEAFF.

The chain links TRBV30 to TRBJ2-1, with D unclear. Trimming took 5 bases from V and 8 from J, leaving 19 bases between them. The V gene's germline CDR1 is GTSNPN and CDR2 SVGIG (reference sequence). CDR3 length equals 14 residues. CDR3 loop: CAWSNSGLSDEQFF. The CDR3 DNA reads as TGTGCCTGGTCCAATTCTGGCCTCTCGGATGAGCAGTTCTTC.

The chain employs TRBV9 and TRBJ1-2; D unresolved. Germline CDR1 and CDR2: SGDLS and YYNGEE. Deletions cut 4 bases from V and 8 bases from J, with 18 bases between. The CDR3 spans 14 residues. CDR3 sequence reads: CASSHNSRMEGYTF. The CDR3, as DNA: TGTGCCAGCAGCCACAACAGTCGGATGGAAGGCTACACCTTC.

The chain links TRBV19 to TRBJ1-1; no reliable D call. The CDR3 covers 15 residues. Between the trimmed V and J ends, which lost 7 bases and 1 base, there was a span of 16 bases. Germline V lookup: CDR1 LNHDA, CDR2 SQIVND (reference sequence). The CDR3 sequence is CASKSLLWENTEAFF. CDR3 DNA: TGTGCCAGTAAAAGCCTCTTATGGGAGAACACTGAAGCTTTCTTT.

DNA for the CDR3: TGTGCCAGCAGCTTAGACTTCGGCAGGGCCTACGAGCAGTACTTC. Amino acids: CASSLDFGRAYEQYF. V is TRBV11-2 and J is TRBJ2-7; possible D gene TRBD1, 5 bases. The CDR3 runs to 15 residues. CDR1 is SGHAT, CDR2 FQNNGV, per germline. V lost 0 bases and J lost 2, with 11 bases in between.

This clone was picked up one time. V usage is TRBV4-1 and J usage is TRBJ1-1; D gene uncertain. Germline V lookup: CDR1 MGHRA, CDR2 YSYEKL. The V gene lost 4 bases and the J gene lost 1 base, with 19 bases spanning the gap. This CDR3 comprises 17 residues. CDR3 amino acids: CASSLADLPRENTEAFF. The CDR3 DNA sequence: TGCGCCAGCAGCCTAGCTGACCTACCCCGAGAGAACACTGAAGCTTTCTTT.